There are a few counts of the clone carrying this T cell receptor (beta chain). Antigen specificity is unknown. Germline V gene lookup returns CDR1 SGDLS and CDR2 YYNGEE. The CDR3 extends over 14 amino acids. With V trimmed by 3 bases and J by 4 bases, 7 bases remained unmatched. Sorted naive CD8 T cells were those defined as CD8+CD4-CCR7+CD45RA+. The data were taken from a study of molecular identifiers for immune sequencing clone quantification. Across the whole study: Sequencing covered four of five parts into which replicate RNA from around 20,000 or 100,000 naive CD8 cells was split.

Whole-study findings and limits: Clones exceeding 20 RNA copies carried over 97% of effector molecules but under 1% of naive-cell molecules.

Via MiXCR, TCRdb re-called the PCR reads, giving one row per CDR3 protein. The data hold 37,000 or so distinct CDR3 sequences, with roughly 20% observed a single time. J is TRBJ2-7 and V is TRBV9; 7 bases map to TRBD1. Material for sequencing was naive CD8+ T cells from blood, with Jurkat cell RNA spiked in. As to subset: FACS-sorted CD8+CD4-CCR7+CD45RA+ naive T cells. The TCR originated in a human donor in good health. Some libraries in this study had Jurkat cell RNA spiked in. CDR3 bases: TGTGCCAGCAGCGGGGGACAGACGTTTTACGAGCAGTACTTC. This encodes CASSGGQTFYEQYF.